The clone carrying this TCR beta chain was seen more than once but under ten times. V was clipped by 2 bases and J by 5 bases, with 12 bases between them. The CDR3 is 14 residues long. Germline values: CDR1 SGHNT, CDR2 YENEEA. TCRdb called the 5' RACE reads again in MiXCR, with one record for every CDR3 protein. The sample lists a few hundred thousand distinct CDR3 sequences; roughly a tenth were seen once. These data originate in a study of T-cell memory formation after mild COVID-19. The sequenced material came from PBMCs or a T cell subset sorted from them (not recorded which). The chain recombines TRBV11-3 with TRBJ2-5, with a possible D match to TRBD1 (5 bases). The clonotype was recovered from a man younger than 35 who had mild COVID-19 (a few samples of this study predate the infection). Cell type and time point are not known. This CDR3 is CASSLSDTQETQYF. Here the CDR3 DNA reads TGTGCCAGCAGCTTATCGGACACCCAGGAGACCCAGTACTTC. Full variable domain (remainder filled in from reference TRBV11-3 and TRBJ2-5): EAGVVQSPRYKIIEKKQPVAFWCNPISGHNTLYWYLQNLGQGPELLIRYENEEAVDDSQLPKDRFSAERLKGVDSTLKIQPAELGDSAVYLCASSLSDTQETQYFGPGTRLLVL.